The source of this TCR beta chain is a study of blood T cell repertoires in COVID-19. Study-level background: PBMCs, B-cell-depleted T cells, or T cells provided the cDNA or gDNA that made up the material.

The sample holds one count of this clone. Germline trimming cut 6 bases from V and 1 base from J; bases unmatched to any gene: 10. The CDR3 loop spans 17 amino acids. From germline, CDR1 is LNHDA and CDR2 SQIVND (reference sequence). Measured with immunoSEQ multiplex PCR; TCRdb has only the in-frame clones, and not every one. The data contain 65,000 to 85,000 clones, about nine tenths of them seen just once; the ten biggest clones take up over 2.5%. The chain couples TRBV19 to TRBJ2-1; TRBD2 matches at 9 bases. The clonotype comes from a human donor in a cohort sampled during active COVID-19. The sequencing sample was made of peripheral blood. As DNA, the CDR3 is TGTGCCAGTAGGGCTAGCGGGAACCAACTTTCCTACAATGAGCAGTTCTTC. It specifies CASRASGNQLSYNEQFF.